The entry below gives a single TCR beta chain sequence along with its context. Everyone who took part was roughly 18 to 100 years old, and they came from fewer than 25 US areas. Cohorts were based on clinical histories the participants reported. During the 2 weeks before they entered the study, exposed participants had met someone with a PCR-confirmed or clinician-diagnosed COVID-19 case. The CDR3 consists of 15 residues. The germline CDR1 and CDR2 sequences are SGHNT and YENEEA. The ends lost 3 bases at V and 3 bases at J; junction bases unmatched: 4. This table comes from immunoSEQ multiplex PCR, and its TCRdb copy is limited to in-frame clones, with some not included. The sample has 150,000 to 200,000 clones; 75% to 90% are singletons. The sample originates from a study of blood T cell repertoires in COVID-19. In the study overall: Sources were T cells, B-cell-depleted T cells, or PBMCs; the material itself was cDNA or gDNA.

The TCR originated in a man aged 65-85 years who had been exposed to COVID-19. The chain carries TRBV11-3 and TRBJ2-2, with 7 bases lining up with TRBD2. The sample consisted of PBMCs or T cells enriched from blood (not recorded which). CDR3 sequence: CASSFGRGDTGELFF. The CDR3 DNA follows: TGTGCCAGCAGCTTTGGGAGGGGAGACACCGGGGAGCTGTTTTTT.